The clone carrying this T cell receptor (beta chain) appeared a few times. Its antigen is not identified. The data derive from a study of beta chain features in type 1 diabetes. Study summary: Over all samples combined, 107,917,701 sorted cells were examined. Study-level results: Equally in patients and controls, shorter templates might have been favored by PCR. VDJ junctions from patients with type 1 diabetes contained fewer insertions and more deletions. TCRB CDR3s were moderately but significantly shorter in Type 1 diabetes patients in all four CD4+ subsets.

CDR3 length equals 15 residues. CDR1 is MNHNS, CDR2 SASEGT, per germline. The V end lost 6 bases, the J end lost 1 base, and 16 bases lay between the germline ends. Every bit of the isolated RNA underwent reverse transcription, so sequencing read expressed TCRB transcripts. The method was immunoSEQ multiplex PCR; TCRdb's version includes in-frame clones alone and lacks a portion of them. The sample records over 150,000 clones, roughly 8.1% being singletons. This receptor was taken from a man between 18 and 29 years old in good health. The source material was central memory CD4+ T cells from blood. The V and J genes are TRBV6-1 and TRBJ2-7; TRBD1 is a possible D gene (6 bases). CDR3 sequence (DNA): TGTGCCAGCAGCCGAGGACAGTCCGGGTCCTACGAGCAGTACTTC. Its protein product is CASSRGQSGSYEQYF.